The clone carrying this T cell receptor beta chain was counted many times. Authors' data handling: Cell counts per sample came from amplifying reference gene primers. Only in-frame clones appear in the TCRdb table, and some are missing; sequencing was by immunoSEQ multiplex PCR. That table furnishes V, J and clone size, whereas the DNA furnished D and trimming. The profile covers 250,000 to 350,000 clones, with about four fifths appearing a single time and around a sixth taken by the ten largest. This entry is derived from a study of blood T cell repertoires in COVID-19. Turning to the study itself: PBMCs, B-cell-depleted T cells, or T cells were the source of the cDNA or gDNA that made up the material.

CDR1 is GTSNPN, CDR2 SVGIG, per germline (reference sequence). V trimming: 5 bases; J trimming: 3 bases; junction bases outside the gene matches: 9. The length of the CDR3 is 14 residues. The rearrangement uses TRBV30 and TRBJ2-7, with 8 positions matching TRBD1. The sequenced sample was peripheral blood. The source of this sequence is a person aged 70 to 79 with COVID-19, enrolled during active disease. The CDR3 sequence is CAWSRTGNYYEQYF. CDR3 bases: TGTGCCTGGTCTCGGACAGGGAACTACTACGAGCAGTACTTC.